These 31 T cell receptor beta chains came from one sample sequenced in a study of blood T cell repertoires in COVID-19. Here immunoSEQ multiplex PCR was the method, and the copy in TCRdb shows in-frame clones only, minus some. Of about 280,000 clones in the sample, 85% are singletons; the top ten hold about an eighth. Sequencing was done on a sample of peripheral blood. These receptors came from a human donor in a cohort sampled during active COVID-19.

The chain joins TRBV6-1 to TRBJ2-2; D uncertain. Trimming took off 3 bases at V and 7 bases at J, with 6 bases between the two ends. The germline V gene has CDR1 MNHNS and CDR2 SASEGT. The CDR3 consists of 12 residues. This CDR3 reads CASSERIGELFF. The CDR3 bases are TGTGCCAGCAGTGAGCGAATCGGGGAGCTGTTTTTT.

V gene TRBV3-1 (or the pseudogene TRBV3-2) combines with J gene TRBJ1-4; D call uncertain. The CDR3 totals 15 residues. The V end was cut by 5 bases, the J end by 0 bases, with 10 bases between. Germline V gives CDR1 LGHDT, CDR2 YNNKEL (reference sequence). The CDR3 is CASSDFGATNEKLFF. The DNA for the CDR3 is TGTGCCAGCAGCGACTTCGGAGCAACTAATGAAAAACTGTTTTTT.

The chain combines TRBV10-2 with TRBJ1-4; 11 bases match TRBD1. Germline V gives CDR1 WSHSY, CDR2 SAAADI. With 6 bases clipped from V and 5 bases from J, the junction kept 5 bases outside the gene matches. This CDR3 has 15 residues. Written as DNA, the CDR3 is TGCGCCAGCAGCGACGGGACAGGGGGGAATGAAAAACTGTTTTTT. It is translated as CASSDGTGGNEKLFF.

Only a few counts were recorded for this clone. V usage is TRBV19 and J usage is TRBJ1-5; no clear D gene. With 3 bases removed from V and 0 bases from J, the gap between germline ends came to 9 bases. This CDR3 is built from 15 residues. Germline V gene data show CDR1 as LNHDA and CDR2 as SQIVND (reference sequence). The CDR3 loop is CASSMTSYSNQPQHF. The CDR3 region has the DNA TGTGCCAGTAGTATGACTTCTTATAGCAATCAGCCCCAGCATTTT.

This clone occurred a few times. The rearrangement joins TRBV6-5 to TRBJ2-7; D is undetermined. Trimming took 4 bases from V and 2 from J, leaving 15 bases between them. This CDR3 is 15 amino acids long. Germline CDR1 MNHEY, CDR2 SVGAGI. The CDR3 is CASSSRSSFTYEQYF. The CDR3, as DNA: TGTGCCAGCAGTTCCAGGTCGAGCTTCACCTACGAGCAGTACTTC.

V gene TRBV5-1 combines with J gene TRBJ2-1; 7 bases map to TRBD2. The germline CDR1 and CDR2 sequences are SGHRS and YFSETQ. The CDR3 covers 18 residues. V lost 5 bases, J lost 3 bases, and 17 bases stayed unmatched. This CDR3 is CASSVGGLSGLLYNEQFF. Written as DNA, the CDR3 is TGCGCCAGCAGTGTGGGGGGGTTAAGCGGCCTACTCTACAATGAGCAGTTCTTC.

This rearrangement joins TRBV14 to TRBJ2-1; 8 bases line up with TRBD2. The trim removed 4 bases at V and 6 bases at J, leaving 8 bases unmatched. The CDR3 is made up of 15 amino acids. The germline V gene encodes CDR1 SGHDN and CDR2 FVKESK. CDR3 coding DNA: TGTGCCAGCAGCCTCGGGGTAGCGGGATTCAATGAGCAGTTCTTC. This codes for CASSLGVAGFNEQFF.

The chain combines TRBV11-2 with TRBJ2-4, with 8 bases aligning to TRBD1. This CDR3 has 16 residues. V was clipped by 5 bases and J by 1 base; unmatched bases: 7. Germline CDR1 reads SGHAT; CDR2 reads FQNNGV. The CDR3 DNA reads TGTGCCAGCAGCCCTAGACGGACAGGGGCCAAAAACATTCAGTACTTC. Residues: CASSPRRTGAKNIQYF.

The chain combines TRBV5-1 with TRBJ2-3, with D possibly being TRBD2 (6 bases). The CDR3 loop spans 13 amino acids. V was shortened by 4 bases and J by 7 bases, with 13 bases between the two germline ends. The V gene's germline CDR1 is SGHRS and CDR2 YFSETQ. CDR3 in amino acids: CASSEGTGNTQYF. The CDR3 bases are TGCGCCAGCAGCGAGGGGACTGGCAATACGCAGTATTTT.

The rearrangement uses TRBV5-4 and TRBJ2-4; a weak D match, TRBD1 (6 bases). V lost 1 base and J lost 11, with 16 bases in between. There are 14 residues in the CDR3. Germline V CDR1 and CDR2: SGHNT, YYREEE (reference sequence). CDR3 bases: TGTGCCAGCAGCTTGTCAGGGGCGCGATCTCTTCAGTACTTC. It yields the protein CASSLSGARSLQYF.

The V and J genes are TRBV28 and TRBJ1-4; 7 bases are shared with TRBD1. There are 14 residues in the CDR3. Germline-derived CDR1 and CDR2 are MDHEN and SYDVKM. J was trimmed by 10 bases and V by 5 bases; bases with no gene match: 10. The CDR3: CASSLLRQGLKLFF. CDR3 DNA: TGTGCCAGCAGTCTCCTCCGACAGGGATTAAAACTGTTTTTT.

CDR3 amino acids: CAISKFGLAGAEETQYF. Written as DNA, the CDR3 is TGTGCCATCAGCAAGTTTGGGCTAGCGGGAGCTGAGGAGACCCAGTACTTC. The chain uses TRBV10-3 and TRBJ2-5; 10 nucleotides line up with TRBD2. This CDR3 is built from 17 residues. J was trimmed by 5 bases and V by 6 bases; bases with no gene match: 15. In germline, CDR1 is ENHRY, CDR2 SYGVKD.

The CDR3 is CAMGRDRRNTEAFF. The CDR3 nucleotides are TGTGCCATGGGGAGGGACAGGAGAAACACTGAAGCTTTCTTT. J is TRBJ1-1 and V is TRBV10-3, with 8 bases lining up with TRBD1. With V trimmed by 9 bases and J by 2 bases, 8 bases remained unmatched. The germline gives CDR1 ENHRY, CDR2 SYGVKD. The CDR3 is 14 amino acids.

The genes are TRBV2 and TRBJ1-5; TRBD1 aligns across 10 bases. V lost 6 bases to trimming and J lost 0 bases; unmatched junction nucleotides: 20. CDR3 length: 21 amino acids. From germline, CDR1 is SNHLY and CDR2 FYNNEI. The CDR3 region has the DNA TGTGCCAGCAGATCTACCCCACCAGGGACAGGGGAACTGAATAGCAATCAGCCCCAGCATTTT. It specifies CASRSTPPGTGELNSNQPQHF.

The J gene is TRBJ1-5, the V gene TRBV15; possible D gene TRBD1, 6 bases. The CDR3 consists of 16 residues. V gave up 1 base and J gave up 5 bases, with 15 bases separating them. The germline V gene has CDR1 LNHNV and CDR2 YYDKDF (reference sequence). CDR3 DNA sequence: TGTGCCACCAGCAGAGCAGGGCAGGGGAACTATCAGCCCCAGCATTTT. Translating gives CATSRAGQGNYQPQHF.

The J gene is TRBJ2-1, the V gene TRBV7-3; tentative D call: TRBD2 (6 bases). V shed 3 bases and J shed 8 bases, with 17 bases lying between them. Per germline, CDR1 SGHTA and CDR2 FQGTGA. This CDR3 has 15 amino acids. The CDR3 nucleotides read TGTGCCAGCAGCTTCTACGGGGCGCGGGGCGATGAGCAGTTCTTC. Translating it yields CASSFYGARGDEQFF.

The V gene is TRBV7-2, the J gene TRBJ1-5; D might be TRBD1 (5 bases). The CDR3 totals 14 residues. V was cut by 5 bases and J by 4 bases, with 12 bases left in between. Germline V gene lookup returns CDR1 SGHTA and CDR2 FQGNSA. The CDR3 DNA sequence: TGTGCCAGCAGCCCCGGGGGAGGTAATCAGCCCCAGCATTTT. This encodes CASSPGGGNQPQHF.

The chain combines TRBV19 with TRBJ1-1, with TRBD1 matching over 7 bases. Trimming removed 7 bases from V and 0 bases from J; junction bases left unmatched: 2. Germline lookup yields CDR1 LNHDA and CDR2 SQIVND (reference sequence). The CDR3 contains 13 residues. CDR3 residues: CASTDRVNTEAFF. The CDR3 DNA follows: TGTGCCAGTACAGACAGGGTGAACACTGAAGCTTTCTTT.

This clone showed up just a few times. The chain has TRBV2 and TRBJ2-1; D may be TRBD1 (5 bases). Between the trimmed V and J ends, which lost 5 bases and 9 bases, there was a span of 17 bases. The CDR3 extends over 14 amino acids. Germline loops: CDR1 SNHLY, CDR2 FYNNEI. In DNA form, the CDR3 reads TGTGCCAGCAGTCCGACCCCAGGGTGGGGTGAGCAGTTCTTC. Its protein is CASSPTPGWGEQFF. The variable domain in full, completed from reference TRBV2 and TRBJ2-1, reads EPEVTQTPSHQVTQMGQEVILRCVPISNHLYFYWYRQILGQKVEFLVSFYNNEISEKSEIFDDQFSVERPDGSNFTLKIRSTKLEDSAMYFCASSPTPGWGEQFFGPGTRLTVL.

The gene calls are TRBV3-1 (or the pseudogene TRBV3-2) and TRBJ2-2, with 7 nucleotides matching TRBD2. V was pared by 5 bases and J by 5 bases, with 5 bases of the junction left unmatched. Germline V CDR1 and CDR2: LGHDT, YNNKEL (reference sequence). This CDR3 region has 14 residues. The CDR3 bases are TGTGCCAGCAGCGAGAGCGGGATAACCGGGGAGCTGTTTTTT. Translated, it gives CASSESGITGELFF.

The chain links TRBV16 to TRBJ2-7, with TRBD1 matching 9 bases. With 4 bases clipped from V and 5 bases from J, the junction kept 12 bases outside the gene matches. Germline assignment: CDR1 KGHSY and CDR2 FQNENV. This CDR3 region has 16 residues. CDR3 sequence reads: CASSRNKGQGNHEQYF. DNA of the CDR3: TGTGCCAGCAGCCGTAACAAAGGACAGGGGAATCACGAGCAGTACTTC.

The CDR3 here is CASSPYGTGGTDTQYF. The CDR3 DNA follows: TGTGCCAGCAGCCCATACGGGACAGGGGGCACAGATACGCAGTATTTT. V usage is TRBV7-9 and J usage is TRBJ2-3; 10 bases match TRBD1. Trimming at V came to 5 bases and at J to 1 base, leaving 6 bases not matched to a gene. The CDR3 contains 16 residues. CDR1 and CDR2 (germline): SEHNR, FQNEAQ (reference sequence).

Only a few counts were recorded for this clone. This chain joins TRBV28 and TRBJ1-5, with 7 bases lining up with TRBD1. J was trimmed by 8 bases and V by 2 bases; bases with no gene match: 6. Germline CDR1 is MDHEN and CDR2 is SYDVKM. This CDR3 comprises 14 residues. For the CDR3, the DNA is TGTGCCAGCAGTTTAGGGACAGCCTGGGAGCCCCAGCATTTT. Translated, it gives CASSLGTAWEPQHF.

V and J are TRBV27 and TRBJ2-5; 8 bases are a match to TRBD1. With 5 bases clipped from V and 5 bases from J, the junction kept 13 bases outside the gene matches. Germline V gene sequence: CDR1 MNHEY, CDR2 SMNVEV (reference sequence). The CDR3 is 16 residues long. The CDR3 sequence is CASSLSGGAGRETQYF. The CDR3 DNA follows: TGTGCCAGCAGTCTCTCAGGGGGCGCGGGGCGGGAGACCCAGTACTTC.

DNA of the CDR3: TGTGCCAGCGGGAGCACAGATACGCAGTATTTT. It yields the protein CASGSTDTQYF. The rearrangement uses TRBV10-3 and TRBJ2-3; possibly TRBD2 for D (5 bases). Per germline, CDR1 ENHRY and CDR2 SYGVKD. Trimming cost V 10 bases and J 0 bases, with 5 bases left between them. There are 11 residues in the CDR3.

J is TRBJ2-1 and V is TRBV5-1; 8 bases are shared with TRBD1. The CDR3 runs 12 residues. The germline gives CDR1 SGHRS, CDR2 YFSETQ. The V segment lost 3 bases and the J segment 12 bases; nucleotides outside the gene matches: 5. The CDR3 DNA is TGCGCCAGCAGCTCCGGGGACAGGAGGCAGTTCTTC. It is translated as CASSSGDRRQFF.

The chain uses TRBV28 and TRBJ2-1; 7 positions agree with TRBD1. V was clipped by 6 bases and J by 5 bases; unmatched bases: 13. From germline, CDR1 is MDHEN and CDR2 SYDVKM. This CDR3 comprises 16 residues. This CDR3 reads CASSLTGQVGDNEQFF. The CDR3 bases are TGTGCCAGCAGCCTTACAGGACAGGTAGGAGACAATGAGCAGTTCTTC.

This clone was counted only a few times. This chain links TRBV4-1 with TRBJ1-2, with D perhaps TRBD1 (6 bases). The CDR3 consists of 13 residues. Trimming took 1 base from V and 10 from J, leaving 13 bases between them. CDR1 and CDR2 from the germline V gene are MGHRA and YSYEKL. As DNA, the CDR3 is TGCGCCAGCAGCCAAGTCAGGGGTATCGACTACACCTTC. Its protein product is CASSQVRGIDYTF.

This chain uses TRBV14 with TRBJ1-1; maybe TRBD1 (6 bases). This CDR3 is built from 16 residues. CDR1 is SGHDN, CDR2 FVKESK, per germline. Between the trimmed V and J ends, which lost 1 base and 4 bases, there was a span of 16 bases. CDR3 nucleotides: TGTGCCAGCAGCCAAGTATATGGCAGGGGAGTCACTGAAGCTTTCTTT. Translation: CASSQVYGRGVTEAFF.

Only one count was recorded for this clone. The chain carries TRBV19 and TRBJ2-1, with 8 positions matching TRBD1. CDR1 and CDR2 (germline): LNHDA, SQIVND (reference sequence). Trimming at V came to 6 bases and at J to 6 bases, leaving 4 bases not matched to a gene. This CDR3 is 13 amino acids long. The CDR3 is CASSRGQGNEQFF. CDR3 coding DNA: TGTGCCAGTAGCAGGGGGCAAGGCAATGAGCAGTTCTTC. The full variable domain, with the rest looked up from reference TRBV19 and TRBJ2-1, is DGGITQSPKYLFRKEGQNVTLSCEQNLNHDAMYWYRQDPGQGLRLIYYSQIVNDFQKGDIAEGYSVSREKKESFPLTVTSAQKNPTAFYLCASSRGQGNEQFFGPGTRLTVL.

J is TRBJ2-7 and V is TRBV11-3; D not resolved. The CDR3 has 14 residues. V was cut by 0 bases and J by 5 bases, with 11 bases left in between. Germline V gene sequence: CDR1 SGHNT, CDR2 YENEEA. This chain's CDR3 is CASSLDVGHHEQYF. The CDR3 bases are TGTGCCAGCAGCTTAGACGTCGGTCACCACGAGCAGTACTTC.